These T cell receptor beta chains were read from a single sample in a study of T cell responses to AZD1222 COVID-19 vaccine. Here immunoSEQ multiplex PCR was the method, and the copy in TCRdb shows in-frame clones only, minus some. The sample consists of about 200,000 clones, roughly 92% of them appearing once. Sequenced here: peripheral blood, sampled 28 days after the second dose of the MenACWY control vaccine. The receptors derive from an adult who received the MenACWY meningococcal vaccine as a control. The conserved cysteine and the conserved F or W are not part of the CDR3 here. Fields, in order: V gene, clone size, J gene, CDR3 protein. A clone size is listed for some rows: how often the clone was seen (once, few, many), or a class if it is expanded.

TRBV7-9	NA	TRBJ2-3	ASSLGVRGGTDTQY
TRBV7-9	NA	TRBJ2-7	ASSQPGQGIEQY
TRBV7-6	NA	TRBJ2-1	ASSFDREPYNEQF
TRBV10-3	NA	TRBJ2-1	AISVGGGEAGHHNEQF
TRBV9	once	TRBJ2-7	ASSLGGGAYEQY
TRBV18	NA	TRBJ2-5	ASSPLTTSGAYQETQY
TRBV4-1	NA	TRBJ1-2	ASSQAETGVRYGYT
TRBV3-1/TRBV3-2	NA	TRBJ2-1	ASSGTSGILGSYNEQF
TRBV6-5	NA	TRBJ1-4	ASSSRTGAREKLF
TRBV19	NA	TRBJ2-1	ASSIEVTGYNEQF